The 2 T cell receptor beta chains given below trace back to one sample, sequenced in a study of early T cells in non-severe SARS-CoV-2 infection. One entry per CDR3 protein results from TCRdb running MiXCR on the 5' RACE reads. The profile shows about 100,000 distinct CDR3 sequences, 9.5% to 13% of them singletons. Sequencing was performed on whole blood. The source is an adult who was a healthcare worker with PCR-confirmed SARS-CoV-2 infection or an uninfected control (not recorded which).

This clonotype was found a few times. The CDR3 DNA is TGTGCCAGCAGCTTGGTTCCGGGGGGGAAAAGCACAGATACGCAGTATTTT. Protein sequence: CASSLVPGGKSTDTQYF. The V call is TRBV5-6, the J call TRBJ2-3; 8 nucleotides match TRBD2. Germline lookup yields CDR1 SGHDT and CDR2 YYEEEE. With 0 bases clipped from V and 0 bases from J, the junction kept 6 bases outside the gene matches. The CDR3 sequence is 17 residues long.

The V call is TRBV2, the J call TRBJ2-5; D is uncertain. Trimming cost V 0 bases and J 0 bases, with 5 bases left between them. Germline assignment: CDR1 SNHLY and CDR2 FYNNEI. The CDR3 is 14 residues long. The DNA of the CDR3 is TGTGCCAGCAGTGAAGCAGAGTACCAAGAGACCCAGTACTTC. This translates into CASSEAEYQETQYF.